This T cell receptor beta chain was retrieved from a study of T cells in Graves' hyperthyroidism and ophthalmopathy. Regarding the study as a whole: Blood also showed most of the thyroid clonotypes that were expanded above 0.001. The model forecast ophthalmopathy, anticipating it by a median around 6.4 months before onset.

It was RNA transcripts that yielded the amplified TCR beta CDR3 regions. An initial round of RT-PCR targeting the TCR CDR3 relied on the HTBI primer set. TCRdb redid the calling of the multiplex PCR reads with MiXCR, one entry per CDR3 protein. The data hold approximately 700,000 distinct CDR3 sequences, with 16% observed a single time. For this clonotype: The target antigen is unknown.

Diagnosis rested on symptoms, serum thyroxine and TRAb, thyroid ultrasound, and orbital computed tomography. This TCR came from a man aged 18 to 30 with Graves' hyperthyroidism. The sequencing input was blood.

CDR3 nucleotides: TGCAGCGTTGAAGTGGAGCTAGCACCATCCTACGAGCAGTACTTC. Amino acid sequence: CSVEVELAPSYEQYF. This chain connects TRBV29-1 to TRBJ2-7; D is possibly TRBD2 (5 bases). The V gene lost 1 base and the J gene lost 1 base, with 14 bases spanning the gap. The CDR3 loop spans 15 amino acids. CDR1 SQVTM and CDR2 ANQGSEA come from the germline V gene.